A single sample is the source of the 22 T cell receptor beta chains below, sequenced in a study of ipilimumab plus nivolumab after autologous stem cell transplantation. Profiled with immunoSEQ multiplex PCR; TCRdb holds only in-frame clones, not every one. The table shows some 22,000 clones, with just over 75% occurring only once. The input for sequencing was PBMCs, taken in a trial of ipilimumab plus nivolumab as post-transplant consolidation. The origin of the receptors is a male donor with diffuse large B-cell lymphoma.

This rearrangement joins TRBV6-6 to TRBJ1-1; D not certain. Germline CDR1 reads MNHNY; CDR2 reads SVGAGI (reference sequence). The CDR3 contains 13 residues. V was pared by 2 bases and J by 6 bases, with 10 bases between. The CDR3 region is CASSYAVLAEAFF. The DNA for the CDR3 is TGTGCCAGCAGTTACGCGGTTTTGGCTGAAGCTTTCTTT.

The chain is built from TRBV7-9 and TRBJ2-5, with D perhaps TRBD1 (6 bases). The V and J ends lost 3 bases and 4 bases respectively, with 9 bases between them. Per germline, CDR1 SEHNR and CDR2 FQNEAQ (reference sequence). CDR3 length: 13 amino acids. CDR3: CASSFYRVETQYF. For the CDR3, the DNA is TGTGCCAGCAGCTTCTACAGGGTAGAGACCCAGTACTTC.

A few counts support this clone. This sequence joins TRBV19 and TRBJ1-2; no definite D call. The length of the CDR3 is 9 residues. Germline V gives CDR1 LNHDA, CDR2 SQIVND (reference sequence). V was clipped by 8 bases and J by 5 bases, with 3 bases between them. CDR3 sequence: CASPYGYTF. CDR3 bases: TGTGCCAGTCCATATGGCTACACCTTC.

This clone appeared a single time. This chain links TRBV18 with TRBJ2-5, with D hard to call. CDR3 length: 12 amino acids. Germline V gene sequence: CDR1 KGHSH, CDR2 LQKENI. V shed 4 bases and J shed 3 bases, with 6 bases lying between them. CDR3 DNA: TGTGCCAGCTCACTACAAGAAGAGACCCAGTACTTC. As protein: CASSLQEETQYF.

V is TRBV5-4 and J is TRBJ1-2; the D is unclear. Per the germline V gene, CDR1 is SGHNT and CDR2 is YYREEE (reference sequence). The CDR3 consists of 14 residues. Trimming shortened V by 2 bases and J by 0 bases, and 8 bases separated the two germline ends. In DNA form, the CDR3 reads TGTGCCAGCAGCTTAGGAGAGACTAACTATGGCTACACCTTC. Protein: CASSLGETNYGYTF.

This clone occurred a few times. CDR3 bases: TGTGCCAGCAGCTCCTACCGGACCCCAACTAATGAAAAACTGTTTTTT. It translates to CASSSYRTPTNEKLFF. The chain couples TRBV7-8 to TRBJ1-4; D is unclear. Germline CDR1 is SGHVS and CDR2 is FQNEAQ. With 4 bases removed from V and 0 bases from J, the gap between germline ends came to 12 bases. The CDR3 is made up of 16 amino acids.

The gene calls are TRBV7-9 and TRBJ2-5, with 7 bases aligning to TRBD1. V was clipped by 3 bases and J by 2 bases; unmatched bases: 3. Germline values: CDR1 SEHNR, CDR2 FQNEAQ (reference sequence). The CDR3 has 14 residues. This CDR3 reads CASSLGTAQETQYF. Written as DNA, the CDR3 is TGTGCCAGCAGCTTGGGGACAGCGCAAGAGACCCAGTACTTC.

This chain links TRBV19 with TRBJ1-4; the D gene is possibly TRBD1 (5 bases). The germline CDR1 and CDR2 sequences are LNHDA and SQIVND (reference sequence). Trimming shortened V by 3 bases and J by 3 bases, and 11 bases separated the two germline ends. The CDR3 is 15 amino acids. CDR3 amino acids: CASSMRGEANEKLFF. In nucleotides, the CDR3 is TGTGCCAGTAGTATGAGGGGCGAGGCTAATGAAAAACTGTTTTTT.

V gene TRBV5-1 combines with J gene TRBJ2-5; TRBD1 or TRBD2 may be the D gene (6 bases each). The germline V gene has CDR1 SGHRS and CDR2 YFSETQ. The CDR3 has 15 amino acids. Trimming took off 0 bases at V and 0 bases at J, with 9 bases between the two ends. The DNA of the CDR3 is TGCGCCAGCAGCTTGGTGGGGGGCAACCAAGAGACCCAGTACTTC. This translates into CASSLVGGNQETQYF.

This sequence joins TRBV18 and TRBJ1-1; D may be TRBD1 (6 bases). The CDR3 runs 15 residues. Germline CDR1 is KGHSH and CDR2 is LQKENI. Trimming left V 2 bases short and J 1 base short, with 11 bases between. The chain's CDR3 is CASSPTDSPNTEAFF. Here the CDR3 DNA reads TGTGCCAGCTCACCAACGGACAGCCCGAACACTGAAGCTTTCTTT. Drawing the rest from reference TRBV18 and TRBJ1-1, the complete variable domain is NAGVMQNPRHLVRRRGQEARLRCSPMKGHSHVYWYRQLPEEGLKFMVYLQKENIIDESGMPKERFSAEFPKEGPSILRIQQVVRGDSAAYFCASSPTDSPNTEAFFGQGTRLTVV.

This clone was seen a single time. The J gene is TRBJ1-1, the V gene TRBV6-1; unclear D gene. Trimming removed 4 bases at V and 1 base at J, with 7 bases between. CDR3 length: 13 amino acids. Looked up from germline, CDR1 is MNHNS and CDR2 is SASEGT. CDR3 sequence reads: CASSVQENTEAFF. As DNA, the CDR3 is TGTGCCAGCAGTGTCCAGGAGAACACTGAAGCTTTCTTT.

The chain recombines TRBV9 with TRBJ2-3; 9 bases align to TRBD2. Germline CDR1 reads SGDLS; CDR2 reads YYNGEE. CDR3 length: 17 residues. The ends lost 0 bases at V and 0 bases at J; junction bases unmatched: 5. In DNA form, the CDR3 reads TGTGCCAGCAGCGTAGACCCAGCGGGGGGAAGCACAGATACGCAGTATTTT. This gives the protein CASSVDPAGGSTDTQYF.

The chain links TRBV9 to TRBJ2-3; 11 nucleotides align to TRBD2. Germline trimming cut 3 bases from V and 5 bases from J; bases unmatched to any gene: 2. This CDR3 is 14 amino acids long. CDR1 is SGDLS and CDR2 is YYNGEE in the germline V gene. Here the CDR3 reads CASSAGTSGDTQYF. CDR3 bases: TGTGCCAGCAGCGCGGGGACTAGCGGAGATACGCAGTATTTT.

The J gene is TRBJ1-6, the V gene TRBV6-5; no clear D gene. V was shortened by 2 bases and J by 3 bases, with 11 bases between the two germline ends. The V gene's germline CDR1 is MNHEY and CDR2 SVGAGI. This CDR3 is 16 amino acids long. The CDR3 protein is CASSYLEGGYNSPLHF. The CDR3 DNA follows: TGTGCCAGCAGTTACCTTGAAGGAGGCTATAATTCACCCCTCCACTTT.

Written as DNA, the CDR3 is TGCGCCAGCAGCTGGGGGCAGTACAATGAGCAGTTCTTC. Protein product: CASSWGQYNEQFF. The gene calls are TRBV5-1 and TRBJ2-1, with D maybe TRBD1 (6 bases). CDR1 is SGHRS and CDR2 is YFSETQ in the germline V gene. The V gene lost 3 bases and the J gene lost 4 bases, with 8 bases spanning the gap. The CDR3 is 13 amino acids.

The chain recombines TRBV10-1 with TRBJ1-5, with 7 bases that match TRBD1. Germline CDR1 reads WNHNN; CDR2 reads SYGVQD (reference sequence). This CDR3 contains 13 residues. J gave up 4 bases and V 6 bases, and 3 bases lay outside the gene matches. The CDR3 region has the DNA TGCGCCAGCAGGCTACAGGGGAATCAGCCCCAGCATTTT. Amino acids: CASRLQGNQPQHF.

This chain connects TRBV5-5 to TRBJ2-5; 11 bases are shared with TRBD1. V dropped 2 bases and J dropped 2; count of bases not matched to a gene: 5. The CDR3 is 16 residues long. CDR1 and CDR2 from the germline V gene are SGHKS and YYEKEE (reference sequence). CDR3 in DNA: TGTGCCAGCAGCTTCTGGGACAGGGGGAGTCAAGAGACCCAGTACTTC. Protein: CASSFWDRGSQETQYF. The whole variable domain, remainder taken from reference TRBV5-5 and TRBJ2-5, is DAGVTQSPTHLIKTRGQQVTLRCSPISGHKSVSWYQQVLGQGPQFIFQYYEKEERGRGNFPDRFSARQFPNYSSELNVNALLLGDSALYLCASSFWDRGSQETQYFGPGTRLLVL.

V gene TRBV19 combines with J gene TRBJ1-2, with no clear D. This CDR3 contains 15 residues. The V and J ends lost 5 bases and 0 bases respectively, with 13 bases between them. Germline CDR1 reads LNHDA; CDR2 reads SQIVND (reference sequence). The CDR3 reads CASSPQPGSNYGYTF. The CDR3, as DNA: TGTGCCAGTAGTCCCCAGCCCGGCTCTAACTATGGCTACACCTTC. Combining the CDR3 with reference TRBV19 and TRBJ1-2 gives the whole variable domain DGGITQSPKYLFRKEGQNVTLSCEQNLNHDAMYWYRQDPGQGLRLIYYSQIVNDFQKGDIAEGYSVSREKKESFPLTVTSAQKNPTAFYLCASSPQPGSNYGYTFGSGTRLTVV.

A few counts support this clone. The chain has TRBV7-2 and TRBJ1-2; D is unresolved. Germline assignment: CDR1 SGHTA and CDR2 FQGNSA. There are 13 residues in the CDR3. Between the trimmed V and J ends, which lost 1 base and 8 bases, there was a span of 11 bases. This chain's CDR3 is CASSLGGSAGYTF. As DNA, the CDR3 is TGTGCCAGCAGCTTAGGGGGAAGTGCCGGCTACACCTTC.

This clone was detected once. The chain carries TRBV5-1 and TRBJ1-5; D unresolved. V was shortened by 0 bases and J by 2 bases, with 9 bases between the two germline ends. CDR1 and CDR2 from the germline V gene are SGHRS and YFSETQ. This CDR3 region has 15 residues. CDR3 residues: CASSLGLSGNQPQHF. The DNA for the CDR3 is TGCGCCAGCAGCTTGGGATTAAGCGGCAATCAGCCCCAGCATTTT.

The chain has TRBV15 and TRBJ2-3, with 8 bases identical to TRBD1. After removal of 3 bases from V and 2 bases from J, the junction contained 4 bases not matched to a gene. CDR1 is LNHNV, CDR2 YYDKDF, per germline (reference sequence). CDR3 length: 15 residues. The CDR3 is CATSRGTGVTDTQYF. In DNA, the CDR3 is TGTGCCACCAGCAGGGGGACAGGAGTCACAGATACGCAGTATTTT.

This clone showed up just a few times. The chain recombines TRBV5-6 with TRBJ1-5; no firm D call. CDR3 size: 16 residues. From germline, CDR1 is SGHDT and CDR2 YYEEEE. V dropped 4 bases and J dropped 2 bases, with 16 bases sitting between them. CDR3 in amino acids: CASSRAGSQGNQPQHF. Here the CDR3 DNA reads TGTGCCAGCAGCCGGGCCGGGTCGCAGGGCAATCAGCCCCAGCATTTT. The whole variable domain, remainder taken from reference TRBV5-6 and TRBJ1-5, is DAGVTQSPTHLIKTRGQQVTLRCSPKSGHDTVSWYQQALGQGPQFIFQYYEEEERQRGNFPDRFSGHQFPNYSSELNVNALLLGDSALYLCASSRAGSQGNQPQHFGDGTRLSIL.